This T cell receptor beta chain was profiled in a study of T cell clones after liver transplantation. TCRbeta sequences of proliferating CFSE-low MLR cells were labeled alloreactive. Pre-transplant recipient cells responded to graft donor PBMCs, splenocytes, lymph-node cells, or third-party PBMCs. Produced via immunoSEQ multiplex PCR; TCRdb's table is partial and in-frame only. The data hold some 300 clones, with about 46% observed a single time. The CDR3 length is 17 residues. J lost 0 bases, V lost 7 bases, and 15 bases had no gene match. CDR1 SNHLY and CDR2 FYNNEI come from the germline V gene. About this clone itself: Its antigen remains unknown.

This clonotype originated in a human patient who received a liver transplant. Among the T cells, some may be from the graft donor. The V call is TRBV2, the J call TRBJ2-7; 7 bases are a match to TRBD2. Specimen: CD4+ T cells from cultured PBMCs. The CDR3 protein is CASMGGLAAIASYEQYF. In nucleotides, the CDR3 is TGTGCCAGCATGGGTGGTCTAGCGGCAATCGCCTCCTACGAGCAGTACTTC.